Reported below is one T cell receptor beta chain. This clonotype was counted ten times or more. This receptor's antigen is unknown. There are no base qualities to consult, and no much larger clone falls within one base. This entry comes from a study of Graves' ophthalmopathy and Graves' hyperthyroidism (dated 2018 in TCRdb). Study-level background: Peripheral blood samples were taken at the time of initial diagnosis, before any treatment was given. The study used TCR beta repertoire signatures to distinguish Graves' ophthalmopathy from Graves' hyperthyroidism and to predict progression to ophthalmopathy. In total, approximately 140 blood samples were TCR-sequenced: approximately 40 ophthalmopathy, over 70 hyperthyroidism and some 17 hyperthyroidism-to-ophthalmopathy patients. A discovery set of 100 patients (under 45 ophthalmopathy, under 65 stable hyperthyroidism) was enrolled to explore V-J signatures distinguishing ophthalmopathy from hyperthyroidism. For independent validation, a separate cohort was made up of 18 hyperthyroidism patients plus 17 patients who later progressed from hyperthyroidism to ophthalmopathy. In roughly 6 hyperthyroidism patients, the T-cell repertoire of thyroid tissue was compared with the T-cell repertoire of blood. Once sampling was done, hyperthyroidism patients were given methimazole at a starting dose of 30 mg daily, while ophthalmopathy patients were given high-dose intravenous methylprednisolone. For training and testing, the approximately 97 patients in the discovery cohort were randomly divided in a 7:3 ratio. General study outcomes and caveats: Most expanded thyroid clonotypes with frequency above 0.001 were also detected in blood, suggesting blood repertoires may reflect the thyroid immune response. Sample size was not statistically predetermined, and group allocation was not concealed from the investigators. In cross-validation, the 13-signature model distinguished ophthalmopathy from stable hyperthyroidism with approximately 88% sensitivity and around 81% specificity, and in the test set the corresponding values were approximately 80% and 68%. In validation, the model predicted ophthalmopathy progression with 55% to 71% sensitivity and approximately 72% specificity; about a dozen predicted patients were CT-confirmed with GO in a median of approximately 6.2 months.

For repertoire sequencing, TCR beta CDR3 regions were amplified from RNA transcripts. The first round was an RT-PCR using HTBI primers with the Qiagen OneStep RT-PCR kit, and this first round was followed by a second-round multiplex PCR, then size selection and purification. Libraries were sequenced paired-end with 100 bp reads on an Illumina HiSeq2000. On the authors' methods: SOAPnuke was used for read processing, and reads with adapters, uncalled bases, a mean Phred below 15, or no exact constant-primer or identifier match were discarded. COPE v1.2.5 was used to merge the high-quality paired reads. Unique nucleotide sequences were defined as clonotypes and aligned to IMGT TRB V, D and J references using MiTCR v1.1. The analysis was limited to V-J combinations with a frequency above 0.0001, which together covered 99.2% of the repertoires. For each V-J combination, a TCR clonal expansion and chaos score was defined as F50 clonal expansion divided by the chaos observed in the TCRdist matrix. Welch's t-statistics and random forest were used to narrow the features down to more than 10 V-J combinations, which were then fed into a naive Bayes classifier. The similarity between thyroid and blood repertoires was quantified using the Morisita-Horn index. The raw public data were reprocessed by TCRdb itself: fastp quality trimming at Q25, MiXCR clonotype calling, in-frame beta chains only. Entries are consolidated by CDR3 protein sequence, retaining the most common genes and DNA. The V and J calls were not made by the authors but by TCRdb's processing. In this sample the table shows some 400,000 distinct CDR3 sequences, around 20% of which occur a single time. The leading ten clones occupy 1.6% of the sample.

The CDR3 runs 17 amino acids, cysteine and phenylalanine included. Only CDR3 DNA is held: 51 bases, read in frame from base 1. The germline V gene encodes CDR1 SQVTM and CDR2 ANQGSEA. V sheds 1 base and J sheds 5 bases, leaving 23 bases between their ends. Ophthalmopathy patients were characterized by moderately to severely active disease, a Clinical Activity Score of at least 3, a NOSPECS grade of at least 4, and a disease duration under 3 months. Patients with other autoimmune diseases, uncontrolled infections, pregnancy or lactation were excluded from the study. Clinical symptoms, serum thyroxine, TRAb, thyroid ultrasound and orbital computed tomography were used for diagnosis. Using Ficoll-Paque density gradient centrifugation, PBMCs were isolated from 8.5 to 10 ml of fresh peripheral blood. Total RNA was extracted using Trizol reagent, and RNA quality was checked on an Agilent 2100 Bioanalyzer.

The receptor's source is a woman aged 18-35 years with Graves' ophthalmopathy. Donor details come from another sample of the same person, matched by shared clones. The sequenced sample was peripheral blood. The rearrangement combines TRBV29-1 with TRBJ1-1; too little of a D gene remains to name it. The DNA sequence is TGCAGCGTTGAAGTGAGTGGTAAGTGGACCAAAAGGACTGAAGCTTTCTTT. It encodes CSVEVSGKWTKRTEAFF. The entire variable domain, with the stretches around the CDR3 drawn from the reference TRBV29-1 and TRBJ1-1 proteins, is SAVISQKPSRDICQRGTSLTIQCQVDSQVTMMFWYRQQPGQSLTLIATANQGSEATYESGFVIDKFPISRPNLTFSTLTVSNMSPEDSSIYLCSVEVSGKWTKRTEAFFGQGTRLTVV.